These T cell receptor beta chains were read from a single sample in a study of T cells in Graves' hyperthyroidism and ophthalmopathy. A single record per CDR3 protein comes from TCRdb applying MiXCR to the multiplex PCR reads. The sample includes approximately 350,000 distinct CDR3 sequences, 15% of them seen just once. The source material was blood. The receptors here all came from a woman in her fifties or sixties with Graves' ophthalmopathy. The CDR3 runs from the conserved cysteine through the conserved F or W.

cdr3_aa	j_call	cdr3_length	v_call
CASSPGWGYEQYF	TRBJ2-7	13	TRBV11-1
CASSQDRSETQYF	TRBJ2-5	13	TRBV4-1
CASKTGGRETQYF	TRBJ2-5	13	TRBV28
CASSLVVIGSEAFF	TRBJ1-1	14	TRBV5-1
CASSEGQGVREQYF	TRBJ2-7	14	TRBV2
CASTTGSGDTGELVF	TRBJ2-2	15	TRBV5-1
CASSQAGAGANVLTF	TRBJ2-6	15	TRBV3-1
CASSMRQGPYEQYF	TRBJ2-7	14	TRBV19
CASSYPTGGNEQFF	TRBJ2-1	14	TRBV6-2/TRBV6-3
CASSQDGIGRETQYF	TRBJ2-5	15	TRBV4-2
CASSLSGHNTGELFF	TRBJ2-2	15	TRBV12-3/TRBV12-4
CSVGGRAADTQYF	TRBJ2-3	13	TRBV29-1
CASSPNWGSGRPLPDTRYF	TRBJ2-3	19	TRBV28
CASSSGDARPGELFF	TRBJ2-2	15	TRBV5-1